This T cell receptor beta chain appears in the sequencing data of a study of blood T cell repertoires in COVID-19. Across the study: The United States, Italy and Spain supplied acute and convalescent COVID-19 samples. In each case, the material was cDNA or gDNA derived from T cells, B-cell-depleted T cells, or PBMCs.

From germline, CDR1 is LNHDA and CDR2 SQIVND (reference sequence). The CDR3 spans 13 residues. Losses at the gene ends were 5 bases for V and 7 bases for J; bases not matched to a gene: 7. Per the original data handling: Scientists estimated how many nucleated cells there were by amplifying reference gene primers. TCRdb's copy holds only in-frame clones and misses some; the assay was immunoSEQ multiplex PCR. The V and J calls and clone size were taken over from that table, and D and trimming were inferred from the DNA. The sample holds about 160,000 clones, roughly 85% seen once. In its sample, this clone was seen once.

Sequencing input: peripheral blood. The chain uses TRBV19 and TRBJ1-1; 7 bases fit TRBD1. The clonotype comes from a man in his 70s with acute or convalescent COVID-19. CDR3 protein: CASSPTRDSEAFF. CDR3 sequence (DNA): TGTGCCAGTAGTCCTACCCGGGACAGTGAAGCTTTCTTT.